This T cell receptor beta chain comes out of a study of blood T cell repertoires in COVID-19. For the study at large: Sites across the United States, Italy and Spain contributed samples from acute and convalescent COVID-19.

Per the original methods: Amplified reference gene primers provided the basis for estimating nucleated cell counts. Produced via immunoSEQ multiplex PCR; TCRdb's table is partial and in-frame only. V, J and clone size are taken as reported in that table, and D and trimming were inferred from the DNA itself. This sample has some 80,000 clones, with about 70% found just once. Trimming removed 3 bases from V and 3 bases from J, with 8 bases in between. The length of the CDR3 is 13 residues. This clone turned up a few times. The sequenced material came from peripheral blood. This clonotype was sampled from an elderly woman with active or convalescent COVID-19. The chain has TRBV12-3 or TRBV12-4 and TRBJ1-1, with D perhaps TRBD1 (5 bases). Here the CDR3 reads CASSFSRDTEAFF. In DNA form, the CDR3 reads TGTGCCAGCAGTTTTAGCAGGGACACTGAAGCTTTCTTT.